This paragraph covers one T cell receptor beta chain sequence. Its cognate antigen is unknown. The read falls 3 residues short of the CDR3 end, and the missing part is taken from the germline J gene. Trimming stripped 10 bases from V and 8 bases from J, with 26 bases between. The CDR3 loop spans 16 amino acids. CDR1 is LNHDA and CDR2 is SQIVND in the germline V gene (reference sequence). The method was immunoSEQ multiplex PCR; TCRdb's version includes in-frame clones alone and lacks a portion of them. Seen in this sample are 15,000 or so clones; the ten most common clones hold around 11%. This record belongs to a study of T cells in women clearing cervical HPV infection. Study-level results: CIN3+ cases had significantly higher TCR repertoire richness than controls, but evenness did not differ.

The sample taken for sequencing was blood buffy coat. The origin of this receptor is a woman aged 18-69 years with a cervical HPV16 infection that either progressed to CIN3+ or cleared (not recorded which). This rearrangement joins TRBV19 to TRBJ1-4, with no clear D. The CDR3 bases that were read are TGTGCCACGGGGAGCCAGGATAAGTATTTCGGGGAAAAA. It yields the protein CATGSQDKYFGEK. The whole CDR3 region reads CATGSQDKYFGEKLFF.